The 27 T cell receptor beta chains in this list originate from one sample, sequenced in a study of cytomegalovirus exposure and HLA in healthy donors. Vbeta (60) and Jbeta (13) primers were used in the PCR. This table comes from immunoSEQ multiplex PCR, and its TCRdb copy is limited to in-frame clones, with some not included. The table includes roughly 70,000 clones, around 70% detected once. The sequenced sample was PBMCs. All receptors come from a human donor in good health.

The chain couples TRBV30 to TRBJ1-1; D is perhaps TRBD1 (5 bases). From germline, CDR1 is GTSNPN and CDR2 SVGIG (reference sequence). The CDR3 consists of 12 residues. Trimming shortened V by 3 bases and J by 3 bases, and 8 bases separated the two germline ends. This CDR3 reads CAWRGVYTEAFF. In DNA form, the CDR3 reads TGTGCCTGGAGAGGGGTCTACACTGAAGCTTTCTTT.

This clone was observed a handful of times. The V call is TRBV19, the J call TRBJ1-5; D possibly corresponds to TRBD1 (6 bases). CDR1 and CDR2 (germline): LNHDA, SQIVND (reference sequence). There are 16 residues in the CDR3. Trimming cost V 6 bases and J 3 bases, with 18 bases left between them. CDR3 nucleotides: TGTGCCAGTAGACCTCGACAGGTCGGGGACAATCAGCCCCAGCATTTT. It yields the protein CASRPRQVGDNQPQHF. Based on the CDR3 plus reference TRBV19 and TRBJ1-5, the full variable domain is DGGITQSPKYLFRKEGQNVTLSCEQNLNHDAMYWYRQDPGQGLRLIYYSQIVNDFQKGDIAEGYSVSREKKESFPLTVTSAQKNPTAFYLCASRPRQVGDNQPQHFGDGTRLSIL.

Only a few counts were recorded for this clone. The chain has TRBV11-1 and TRBJ2-7, with D perhaps TRBD1 (8 bases). The CDR3 has 15 residues. The V and J ends lost 1 base and 2 bases respectively, with 12 bases between them. From germline, CDR1 is SGHAT and CDR2 FQDESV (reference sequence). The CDR3 sequence is CASSLEQGGTYEQYF. As DNA, the CDR3 is TGTGCCAGCAGCTTAGAACAGGGGGGGACCTACGAGCAGTACTTC.

CDR3 nucleotides: TGTGCCAGCAGGCTGGCGGGAGAGCAGTTCTTC. Its protein product is CASRLAGEQFF. The chain links TRBV11-2 to TRBJ2-1, with a weak D call TRBD2 (6 bases). The germline gives CDR1 SGHAT, CDR2 FQNNGV. The CDR3 runs 11 residues. V was shortened by 6 bases and J by 10 bases, with 10 bases between the two germline ends.

The chain links TRBV5-4 to TRBJ2-5; 13 nucleotides line up with TRBD2. The trim removed 4 bases at V and 3 bases at J, leaving 6 bases unmatched. This CDR3 contains 16 residues. CDR1 and CDR2 (germline): SGHNT, YYREEE (reference sequence). CDR3 region: CASSGPGLAGKETQYF. DNA for the CDR3: TGTGCCAGCAGCGGTCCGGGACTAGCGGGAAAAGAGACCCAGTACTTC.

This clone was recorded a few times. The chain carries TRBV2 and TRBJ1-1, with a tentative D call TRBD1 (5 bases). The CDR3 runs to 12 residues. V dropped 6 bases and J dropped 9 bases, with 14 bases sitting between them. Germline loops: CDR1 SNHLY, CDR2 FYNNEI. For the CDR3, the DNA is TGTGCCAGCAGCGCGGGACTCCCAAAAGCTTTCTTT. Its translation is CASSAGLPKAFF. The entire variable domain, with the rest obtained from reference TRBV2 and TRBJ1-1, is as follows: EPEVTQTPSHQVTQMGQEVILRCVPISNHLYFYWYRQILGQKVEFLVSFYNNEISEKSEIFDDQFSVERPDGSNFTLKIRSTKLEDSAMYFCASSAGLPKAFFGQGTRLTVV.

This clone was seen a handful of times. The rearrangement joins TRBV5-6 to TRBJ2-7; possible D gene TRBD1, 5 bases. CDR3 length equals 14 residues. Germline V gives CDR1 SGHDT, CDR2 YYEEEE. V dropped 2 bases and J dropped 3 bases, with 12 bases sitting between them. CDR3 nucleotides: TGTGCCAGCAGCTTAGGCAGGGTCAACTACGAGCAGTACTTC. This gives the protein CASSLGRVNYEQYF. The full variable domain, with the rest looked up from reference TRBV5-6 and TRBJ2-7, is DAGVTQSPTHLIKTRGQQVTLRCSPKSGHDTVSWYQQALGQGPQFIFQYYEEEERQRGNFPDRFSGHQFPNYSSELNVNALLLGDSALYLCASSLGRVNYEQYFGPGTRLTVT.

The chain couples TRBV6-5 to TRBJ2-7; 8 positions agree with TRBD2. Trimming cost V 5 bases and J 6 bases; bases outside gene matches: 12. CDR1 and CDR2 from the germline V gene are MNHEY and SVGAGI. The CDR3 is 15 residues long. The CDR3 loop reads CASSPLGGAESEQYF. CDR3 sequence (DNA): TGTGCCAGCAGTCCACTCGGGGGGGCGGAGAGCGAGCAGTACTTC.

Only one count was recorded for this clone. CDR3 sequence: CASSLSETSGTGELFF. Written as DNA, the CDR3 is TGTGCCAGCAGCTTAAGCGAGACTAGCGGTACCGGGGAGCTGTTTTTT. The chain links TRBV5-8 to TRBJ2-2; 9 bases agree with TRBD2. CDR1 and CDR2 (germline): SGHTS, YDEGEE. The CDR3 sequence is 16 residues long. The J segment lost 5 bases and the V segment lost 2 bases, leaving 7 bases of the junction unmatched.

This chain links TRBV5-4 with TRBJ2-7; 7 positions agree with TRBD2. CDR1 and CDR2 from the germline V gene are SGHNT and YYREEE (reference sequence). The CDR3 totals 14 residues. The V gene end was trimmed by 10 bases and the J gene end by 5 bases; junction bases not matched to a gene: 15. The CDR3 nucleotides read TGTGCCTGCGCAATGGGACTAAATCCCCACGAGCAGTACTTC. This gives the protein CACAMGLNPHEQYF.

The chain joins TRBV6-1 to TRBJ2-4, with a weak D call TRBD2 (6 bases). CDR1 and CDR2 (germline): MNHNS, SASEGT. V was pared by 3 bases and J by 4 bases, with 19 bases between. The CDR3 is made up of 17 amino acids. The CDR3 DNA reads TGTGCCAGCAGTGATGGTTCGATAGGGACTGCTAAAAACATTCAGTACTTC. Translated: CASSDGSIGTAKNIQYF.

This clone was recorded once. This chain links TRBV5-4 with TRBJ2-5; TRBD1 aligns across 8 bases. The J call may be wrong; the DNA end is better matched by TRBJ2-7. The CDR3 has 14 residues. In germline, CDR1 is SGHNT, CDR2 YYREEE (reference sequence). The CDR3 DNA is TGTGCCAGCAGCTGGGCAGGGGGCGGCTACGAGCAGTACTTC. Translation: CASSWAGGGYEQYF.

The rearrangement uses TRBV7-9 and TRBJ1-1; 9 bases line up with TRBD1. Germline CDR1 reads SEHNR; CDR2 reads FQNEAQ (reference sequence). This CDR3 spans 16 amino acids. With V trimmed by 4 bases and J by 6 bases, 12 bases remained unmatched. The CDR3 DNA is TGTGCCAGCAGCTCGCCCCGGCGACAGGGGGTCGCTGAAGCTTTCTTT. This sequence encodes CASSSPRRQGVAEAFF.

This clone came up a few times. The genes are TRBV7-8 and TRBJ1-5; 8 nucleotides align to TRBD1. The CDR3 has 18 residues. The germline V gene encodes CDR1 SGHVS and CDR2 FQNEAQ. The trim removed 4 bases at V and 1 base at J, leaving 12 bases unmatched. CDR3 sequence (DNA): TGTGCCAGCAGCTCGGGGACAGGAGGATACGCGAGCAATCAGCCCCAGCATTTT. Its translation: CASSSGTGGYASNQPQHF.

The sample holds one count of this clone. This rearrangement joins TRBV6-5 to TRBJ2-7, with D possibly matching TRBD2 (5 bases). V was pared by 6 bases and J by 0 bases, with 12 bases between. Looked up from germline, CDR1 is MNHEY and CDR2 is SVGAGI. The CDR3 is 14 residues long. CDR3 bases: TGTGCCAGCAGAGGGAGATTTAGCTCCTACGAGCAGTACTTC. Protein sequence: CASRGRFSSYEQYF.

This chain joins TRBV28 and TRBJ2-7; D unclear. The V end was cut by 8 bases, the J end by 0 bases, with 11 bases between. The CDR3 extends over 13 amino acids. CDR1 and CDR2 (germline): MDHEN, SYDVKM. The CDR3 bases are TGTGCCAGCCGACTCTCGAGCTCCTACGAGCAGTACTTC. It is translated as CASRLSSSYEQYF.

This chain joins TRBV4-2 and TRBJ2-7; D may be TRBD1 (5 bases). V was cut by 3 bases and J by 2 bases, with 11 bases left in between. The CDR3 contains 14 residues. The germline CDR1 and CDR2 sequences are LGHNA and YNFKEQ. The CDR3 spells CASSQDRTPYEQYF. As DNA, the CDR3 is TGTGCCAGCAGCCAGGATCGGACACCCTACGAGCAGTACTTC.

This chain joins TRBV6-1 and TRBJ1-5, with D perhaps matching TRBD1 (5 bases). The CDR3 spans 16 residues. Germline CDR1 is MNHNS and CDR2 is SASEGT. Deletions cut 2 bases from V and 2 bases from J, with 13 bases between. The CDR3 nucleotides are TGTGCCAGCAGTGAAAGTAGGTGGGGGGGCAATCAGCCCCAGCATTTT. It translates to CASSESRWGGNQPQHF.

This chain links TRBV7-9 with TRBJ1-2, with 9 bases fitting TRBD1. The CDR3 sequence is 17 residues long. V lost 5 bases, J lost 6 bases, and 16 bases stayed unmatched. Germline V lookup: CDR1 SEHNR, CDR2 FQNEAQ (reference sequence). CDR3 in amino acids: CASSVPDWTGEAHGYTF. The CDR3, as DNA: TGTGCCAGCAGCGTTCCTGATTGGACAGGGGAGGCCCATGGCTACACCTTC.

This chain uses TRBV28 with TRBJ2-1; 7 bases line up with TRBD2. Germline CDR1 reads MDHEN; CDR2 reads SYDVKM. V gave up 7 bases and J gave up 7 bases; unmatched junction bases: 16. The CDR3 extends over 16 amino acids. The chain's CDR3 is CASTFSRGSGANEQFF. The DNA for the CDR3 is TGTGCCAGCACCTTTTCGCGAGGAAGCGGGGCAAATGAGCAGTTCTTC.

The rearrangement joins TRBV6-5 to TRBJ2-7; TRBD2 agrees at 8 bases. CDR1 MNHEY and CDR2 SVGAGI come from the germline V gene. The CDR3 length is 16 residues. With V trimmed by 2 bases and J by 0 bases, 6 bases remained unmatched. Here the CDR3 reads CASSYNAGGRSYEQYF. CDR3 nucleotides: TGTGCCAGCAGTTACAATGCGGGGGGCCGCTCCTACGAGCAGTACTTC.

This chain links TRBV7-8 with TRBJ2-2; TRBD2 matches 10 bases. Trimming at V came to 5 bases and at J to 7 bases, leaving 7 bases not matched to a gene. This CDR3 region has 15 residues. The germline CDR1 and CDR2 sequences are SGHVS and FQNEAQ. The CDR3 loop reads CASSPGLAEYGELFF. The DNA of the CDR3 is TGTGCCAGCAGCCCCGGACTAGCGGAATACGGGGAGCTGTTTTTT.

The V and J genes are TRBV15 and TRBJ1-1; no firm D call. V shed 0 bases and J shed 0 bases, with 5 bases lying between them. The CDR3 extends over 14 amino acids. Germline V gene sequence: CDR1 LNHNV, CDR2 YYDKDF (reference sequence). In DNA, the CDR3 is TGTGCCACCAGCAGAGATCGGGTGAACACTGAAGCTTTCTTT. This encodes CATSRDRVNTEAFF.

This clone has only one observation. This sequence joins TRBV28 and TRBJ1-5; D might be TRBD1 (6 bases). Trimming took off 5 bases at V and 0 bases at J, with 8 bases between the two ends. This CDR3 comprises 14 residues. In germline, CDR1 is MDHEN, CDR2 SYDVKM. The CDR3 loop reads CASSRTASNQPQHF. The CDR3, as DNA: TGTGCCAGCAGTCGGACAGCTAGCAATCAGCCCCAGCATTTT. Looking up the rest from reference TRBV28 and TRBJ1-5 gives the full variable domain: DVKVTQSSRYLVKRTGEKVFLECVQDMDHENMFWYRQDPGLGLRLIYFSYDVKMKEKGDIPEGYSVSREKKERFSLILESASTNQTSMYLCASSRTASNQPQHFGDGTRLSIL.

The rearrangement links TRBV30 to TRBJ2-5; TRBD1 matches 7 bases. Germline values: CDR1 GTSNPN, CDR2 SVGIG (reference sequence). The trim removed 0 bases at V and 7 bases at J, leaving 5 bases unmatched. The CDR3 has 13 residues. The CDR3 loop is CAWSVQGRGTQYF. The CDR3 coding sequence is TGTGCCTGGAGTGTACAGGGGCGAGGGACCCAGTACTTC.

The chain has TRBV30 and TRBJ1-3; D unresolved. The germline CDR1 and CDR2 sequences are GTSNPN and SVGIG (reference sequence). V lost 0 bases and J lost 1, with 19 bases in between. The CDR3 is 18 amino acids. DNA for the CDR3: TGTGCCTGGAGTGTACGATTTTTGGCCCGGAGGTCTGGAAACACCATATATTTT. Translation: CAWSVRFLARRSGNTIYF.

Comment on this clone: The sample carries other DNA sequences with the same CDR3. The gene calls are TRBV4-2 and TRBJ2-7; D is perhaps TRBD1 (6 bases). The V end was cut by 1 base, the J end by 4 bases, with 11 bases between. CDR3 length equals 14 residues. Germline values: CDR1 LGHNA, CDR2 YNFKEQ. CDR3 DNA: TGTGCCAGCAGCCAAGCAGGGGTGGGTTACGAGCAGTACTTC. This codes for CASSQAGVGYEQYF.